Listed below are T cell receptor beta chains from one sample, sequenced in a study of blood T cell repertoires in COVID-19. Profiled with immunoSEQ multiplex PCR; TCRdb holds only in-frame clones, not every one. Of about 220,000 clones listed, 65% to 90% are singletons. The sequencing input was peripheral blood. All receptors come from a woman in her seventies with COVID-19, enrolled during active disease. Both conserved end residues are part of each CDR3. A D gene is named only where the DNA matches it firmly. Size is omitted from some rows. Given values are once, few, many or a class for expanded clones.

>TRBV19|.|.|TRBJ1-2|13
CASSITEDYGYTF
TGTGCCAGTAGTATCACGGAGGACTATGGCTACACCTTC
>TRBV7-2|.|.|TRBJ1-3|16
CASSSGGWRSGNTIYF
TGTGCCAGCAGCTCGGGGGGGTGGCGCTCTGGAAACACCATATATTTT
>TRBV5-1|few|TRBD1|TRBJ1-4|18
CASSSLGQGEPTGEKLFF
TGCGCCAGCAGCTCGCTGGGACAGGGAGAACCTACGGGTGAAAAACTGTTTTTT
>TRBV7-2|.|.|TRBJ1-5|12
CASRGHDQPQHF
TGTGCCAGCAGGGGGCACGATCAGCCCCAGCATTTT
>TRBV11-3|.|.|TRBJ2-3|14
CASSFGGRTDTQYF
TGTGCCAGCAGCTTTGGTGGGCGCACAGATACGCAGTATTTT
>TRBV2|.|.|TRBJ1-1|13
CASIKDSGTEAFF
TGTGCCAGCATTAAGGACTCTGGCACTGAAGCTTTCTTT
>TRBV4-1|.|.|TRBJ2-3|18
CASSQEGGFPRGTDTQYF
TGCGCCAGCAGCCAAGAGGGAGGTTTCCCAAGGGGCACAGATACGCAGTATTTT
>TRBV14|.|TRBD1|TRBJ1-2|18
CASSQGFLRDRAFYGYTF
TGTGCCAGCAGCCAAGGCTTTTTAAGGGACAGGGCTTTCTATGGCTACACCTTC
>TRBV3-1/TRBV3-2|.|.|TRBJ1-2|15
CASTRTYSRPDGYTF
TGTGCCAGCACCCGGACTTACTCCAGACCGGATGGCTACACCTTC
>TRBV30|.|TRBD2|TRBJ2-3|15
CAWSRLAGGMDTQYF
TGTGCCTGGAGTAGACTAGCGGGAGGGATGGATACGCAGTATTTT
>TRBV7-9|.|.|TRBJ1-4|17
CASSLRRGSGSDEKLFF
TGTGCCAGCAGCCTACGCCGGGGTTCAGGTAGCGATGAAAAACTGTTTTTT
>TRBV5-1|few|TRBD1|TRBJ1-2|13
CASSFDRGSGYTF
TGCGCCAGCAGCTTCGACAGGGGTTCTGGCTACACCTTC
>TRBV18|.|.|TRBJ2-3|17
CASSPNDRTAGTDTQYF
TGTGCCAGCTCACCAAATGATAGGACAGCGGGCACAGATACGCAGTATTTT
>TRBV6-6|.|TRBD1|TRBJ1-1|15
CASSGARGQATEAFF
TGTGCCAGCAGTGGCGCCAGGGGGCAGGCCACTGAAGCTTTCTTT
>TRBV11-3|.|.|TRBJ1-3|15
CASSSHVGSGNTIYF
TGTGCCAGCAGCTCCCACGTCGGGTCTGGAAACACCATATATTTT
>TRBV25-1|.|TRBD2|TRBJ2-3|16
CASSADRGGGTDTQYF
TGTGCCAGCAGTGCTGACCGGGGAGGGGGCACAGATACGCAGTATTTT
>TRBV6-5|.|.|TRBJ1-3|14
CASSALDSGNTIYF
TGTGCCAGCAGCGCATTAGACTCTGGAAACACCATATATTTT
>TRBV5-4|.|.|TRBJ2-3|16
CASSLERDSSTDTQYF
TGTGCCAGCAGCTTGGAGAGGGACTCAAGCACAGATACGCAGTATTTT
>TRBV29-1|.|TRBD2|TRBJ2-3|15
CSVEGGGVNTDTQYF
TGCAGCGTTGAGGGGGGGGGAGTAAACACAGATACGCAGTATTTT
>TRBV24-1|few|.|TRBJ2-5|13
CATSGTESGTQYF
TGTGCCACCAGTGGGACGGAAAGCGGGACCCAGTACTTC
>TRBV6-2/TRBV6-3|.|.|TRBJ2-1|16
CASSYWQGGVPNEQFF
TGTGCCAGCAGTTACTGGCAAGGCGGGGTGCCCAATGAGCAGTTCTTC
>TRBV11-3|once|.|TRBJ2-5|15
CASSLSGASQETQYF
TGTGCCAGCAGCCTTTCTGGGGCATCTCAAGAGACCCAGTACTTC
>TRBV6-5|.|TRBD1|TRBJ1-2|13
CASREGQGIGYTF
TGTGCCAGCAGAGAGGGACAGGGAATTGGCTACACCTTC
>TRBV7-2|.|.|TRBJ1-1|14
CASSSGVGGTEAFF
TGTGCCAGCAGCTCTGGGGTGGGAGGAACTGAAGCTTTCTTT
>TRBV5-1|.|.|TRBJ2-5|18
CASSSRSRDIRYQETQYF
TGCGCCAGCAGCTCCCGGTCCCGGGACATCAGGTACCAAGAGACCCAGTACTTC
>TRBV7-9|.|.|TRBJ2-2|12
CASSLAAGTVFF
TGTGCCAGCAGCTTAGCGGCGGGGACGGTGTTTTTT
>TRBV5-1|.|TRBD1|TRBJ2-7|15
CASSFGQGPSYEQYF
TGCGCCAGCAGCTTCGGACAGGGCCCCTCCTACGAGCAGTACTTC
>TRBV24-1|.|TRBD1|TRBJ2-6|23
CATSDMLPGQAKEGDSGANVLTF
TGTGCCACCAGTGACATGCTACCGGGACAGGCTAAGGAGGGGGACTCTGGGGCCAACGTCCTGACTTTC
>TRBV19|.|TRBD2|TRBJ2-3|16
CASSPQGGRGTDTQYF
TGTGCCAGTAGTCCTCAGGGCGGGAGAGGGACAGATACGCAGTATTTT
>TRBV9|few|.|TRBJ2-2|13
CASRLQNTGELFF
TGTGCCAGCAGACTACAGAACACCGGGGAGCTGTTTTTT
>TRBV3-1/TRBV3-2|.|.|TRBJ2-5|15
CASRFLGGASETQYF
TGTGCCAGCAGGTTTCTGGGGGGGGCTAGCGAGACCCAGTACTTC
>TRBV4-3|.|.|TRBJ2-1|14
CASSRRHLYNEQFF
TGCGCCAGCAGCCGGCGACACCTCTACAATGAGCAGTTCTTC
>TRBV7-2|.|.|TRBJ2-1|14
CASSLEVGRNEQFF
TGTGCCAGCAGCTTAGAGGTGGGGCGGAATGAGCAGTTCTTC
>TRBV5-6|.|.|TRBJ1-2|14
CASSQTEWNYGYTF
TGTGCCAGCAGCCAGACAGAGTGGAACTATGGCTACACCTTC
>TRBV2|.|TRBD1|TRBJ1-5|14
CASSDDRGYQPQHF
TGTGCCAGCAGCGATGACAGGGGTTATCAGCCCCAGCATTTT
>TRBV19|.|.|TRBJ2-1|15
CASSISGNSYNEQFF
TGTGCCAGTAGTATATCAGGGAACTCCTACAATGAGCAGTTCTTC
>TRBV5-1|.|.|TRBJ2-3|15
CASSPVGGYTDTQYF
TGCGCCAGCAGCCCTGTAGGCGGCTACACAGATACGCAGTATTTT
>TRBV7-9|once|TRBD1|TRBJ2-3|17
CASSLDHRGMGSDTQYF
TGTGCCAGCAGCTTAGACCACAGGGGAATGGGGTCAGATACGCAGTATTTT
>TRBV7-3|.|TRBD1|TRBJ2-2|16
CASSDGQGARTGELFF
TGTGCCAGCAGCGACGGACAGGGGGCACGGACCGGGGAGCTGTTTTTT
>TRBV5-4|.|.|TRBJ1-2|13
CASSLGQVYGYTF
TGTGCCAGCAGCTTGGGACAAGTCTATGGCTACACCTTC
>TRBV5-1|.|.|TRBJ2-3|15
CASSLQGSGTDTQYF
TGCGCCAGCAGTCTACAGGGTTCGGGCACAGATACGCAGTATTTT
>TRBV6-2/TRBV6-3|.|.|TRBJ1-1|16
CASSYSLQGRNTEAFF
TGTGCCAGCAGTTACTCGCTACAGGGCCGGAACACTGAAGCTTTCTTT
>TRBV3-1/TRBV3-2|.|TRBD1|TRBJ1-1|14
CASSPRTGNTEAFF
TGTGCCAGCAGCCCCCGGACAGGGAACACTGAAGCTTTCTTT
>TRBV28|once|.|TRBJ1-1|13
CASSLGQGPEAFF
TGTGCCAGCAGTTTGGGCCAGGGCCCTGAAGCTTTCTTT
>TRBV27|.|.|TRBJ1-1|16
CASSLHFLAVATEAFF
TGTGCCAGCAGTTTACATTTTCTCGCAGTTGCCACTGAAGCTTTCTTT
>TRBV7-8|.|.|TRBJ2-1|15
CASSSPGGPYNEQFF
TGTGCCAGCAGCTCGCCCGGGGGACCCTACAATGAGCAGTTCTTC
>TRBV12-5|.|.|TRBJ1-5|17
CASGTTQTGYSNQPQHF
TGTGCTAGTGGCACGACTCAGACGGGATATAGCAATCAGCCCCAGCATTTT
>TRBV5-1|.|TRBD1|TRBJ2-2|16
CASSFPRTGNTGELFF
TGCGCCAGCAGCTTTCCCCGGACAGGGAACACCGGGGAGCTGTTTTTT